This T cell receptor (beta chain) was captured by sequencing in a study of technical replicates of blood from several donors. The repertoire was sequenced with immunoSEQ multiplex PCR; TCRdb's copy has only in-frame clones and lacks some. The sample holds 75,000 to 100,000 clones, approximately 95% seen once. Germline V gene lookup returns CDR1 LNHDA and CDR2 SQIVND (reference sequence). The length of the CDR3 is 14 residues. Between the trimmed V and J ends, which lost 7 bases and 2 bases, there was a span of 14 bases. This chain uses TRBV19 with TRBJ1-2, with unresolved D. The sample taken for sequencing was T cells isolated from PBMCs. The TCR was taken from a human donor in good health. CDR3 region: CASTTSGSNYGYTF. DNA for the CDR3: TGTGCCAGTACCACGTCCGGGTCGAACTATGGCTACACCTTC.